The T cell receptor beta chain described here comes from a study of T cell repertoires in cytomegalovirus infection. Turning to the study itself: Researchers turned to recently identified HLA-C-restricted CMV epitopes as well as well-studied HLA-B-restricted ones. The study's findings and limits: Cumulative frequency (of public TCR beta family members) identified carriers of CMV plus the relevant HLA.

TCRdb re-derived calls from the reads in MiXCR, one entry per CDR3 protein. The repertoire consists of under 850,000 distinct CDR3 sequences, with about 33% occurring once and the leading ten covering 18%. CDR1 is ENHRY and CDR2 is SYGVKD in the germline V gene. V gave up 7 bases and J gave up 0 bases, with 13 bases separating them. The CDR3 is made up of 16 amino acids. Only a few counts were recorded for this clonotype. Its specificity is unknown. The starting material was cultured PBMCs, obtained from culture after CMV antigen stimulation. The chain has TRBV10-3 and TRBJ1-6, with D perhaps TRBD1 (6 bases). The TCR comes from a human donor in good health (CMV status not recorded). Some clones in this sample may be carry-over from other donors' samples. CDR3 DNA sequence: TGTGCCATCAACTCAGGGGTCGGCTCCTATAATTCACCCCTCCACTTT. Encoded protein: CAINSGVGSYNSPLHF.